This TCR beta chain was captured by sequencing in a study of blood T cell repertoires in COVID-19. Study-wide background: The United States, Italy and Spain were the sources of the acute and convalescent COVID-19 samples. T cells, B-cell-depleted T cells, or PBMCs supplied cDNA or gDNA.

This clone has only one observation. Germline and junction disagree at one end, which may indicate a read error. The CDR3 contains 12 residues. The authors' processing: Reference gene primers were amplified, and this amplification served to estimate nucleated cell counts. Clones were read by immunoSEQ multiplex PCR, and TCRdb kept only the in-frame ones, dropping some. V and J calls and clone size follow that table, whereas D and trimming were derived from the DNA. The data contain more than 150,000 clones, 90% of them singletons. The V call is TRBV12-3 or TRBV12-4, the J call TRBJ1-3; D is perhaps TRBD1 (6 bases). The sequencing input was peripheral blood. This TCR derives from a man aged 45-60 years with acute or convalescent COVID-19. The CDR3 coding sequence is TGTGCCAGCAGTCCAGGGGCCCAGACCATCTATTTT. Amino acid sequence: CASSPGAQTIYF.